Listed here are 20 T cell receptor beta chains from one sample, sequenced in a study of blood T cell repertoires in COVID-19. The assay was immunoSEQ multiplex PCR, and TCRdb's table has in-frame clones only and misses some. The table has some 150,000 clones, roughly 85% seen once. Sequenced material: peripheral blood. Source of these receptors: a human donor with acute or convalescent COVID-19. The donor label of this sample is uncertain.

At least ten counts were recorded for this clone. J is TRBJ2-7 and V is TRBV28; 7 bases align to TRBD1. CDR1 and CDR2 from the germline V gene are MDHEN and SYDVKM. The ends lost 4 bases at V and 5 bases at J; junction bases unmatched: 8. The CDR3 contains 14 residues. The CDR3 reads CASSSRQGSHEQYV. The CDR3 coding sequence is TGTGCCAGCAGTTCCCGACAGGGTTCCCACGAGCAGTACGTC.

This clone appeared a single time. V usage is TRBV7-2 and J usage is TRBJ1-2, with 7 bases identical to TRBD1. V gave up 5 bases and J gave up 4 bases; unmatched junction bases: 19. The CDR3 loop spans 18 amino acids. CDR1 and CDR2 (germline): SGHTA, FQGNSA. CDR3 protein: CASSRSSDRDMSGYGYTF. CDR3 nucleotide sequence: TGTGCCAGCAGCCGTAGTAGTGACAGGGATATGTCTGGCTATGGCTACACCTTC.

The chain employs TRBV28 and TRBJ1-2; no clear D gene. The V and J ends lost 6 bases and 8 bases respectively, with 10 bases between them. CDR1 is MDHEN and CDR2 is SYDVKM in the germline V gene. This CDR3 has 11 amino acids. CDR3 sequence reads: CASRRGWGYTF. CDR3 nucleotide sequence: TGTGCCAGCAGGCGGGGTTGGGGCTACACCTTC.

The J gene is TRBJ1-4, the V gene TRBV28; D gene uncertain. There are 16 residues in the CDR3. Trimming took 5 bases from V and 3 from J, leaving 16 bases between them. Looked up from germline, CDR1 is MDHEN and CDR2 is SYDVKM. The CDR3 here is CASSDSQLIANEKLFF. CDR3 DNA: TGTGCCAGCAGTGATTCCCAGTTGATCGCTAATGAAAAACTGTTTTTT.

The chain joins TRBV18 to TRBJ1-6; D unclear. The CDR3 length is 16 residues. The V gene's germline CDR1 is KGHSH and CDR2 LQKENI. The germline V and J ends were trimmed by 1 base and 2 bases, with 9 bases remaining between them. The CDR3 nucleotides are TGTGCCAGCTCACCACGGAGGGATACCTATAATTCACCCCTCCACTTT. Encoded protein: CASSPRRDTYNSPLHF.

The chain combines TRBV6-5 with TRBJ1-2, with a possible D match to TRBD1 (5 bases). This CDR3 has 13 amino acids. Germline V gives CDR1 MNHEY, CDR2 SVGAGI. V was clipped by 2 bases and J by 5 bases, with 9 bases between them. The CDR3, as DNA: TGTGCCAGCAGTTACAGTGGGGGGTATGGCTACACCTTC. Its translation: CASSYSGGYGYTF.

The chain couples TRBV6-5 to TRBJ1-5; 8 bases are shared with TRBD1. V lost 4 bases to trimming and J lost 9 bases; unmatched junction nucleotides: 8. CDR3 length equals 14 residues. Looked up from germline, CDR1 is MNHEY and CDR2 is SVGAGI. The CDR3 protein is CASSSGQGARPQHF. In DNA, the CDR3 is TGTGCCAGCAGTTCCGGACAGGGAGCAAGGCCCCAGCATTTT.

The chain is built from TRBV6-2 or TRBV6-3 and TRBJ1-2; TRBD1 agrees at 7 bases. V was clipped by 5 bases and J by 3 bases; unmatched bases: 15. Germline values: CDR1 MNHEY, CDR2 SVGEGT. The CDR3 runs 17 residues. CDR3 coding DNA: TGTGCCAGCAGTCCCAGCGCGACAGGGTTAACAGACTATGGCTACACCTTC. This sequence encodes CASSPSATGLTDYGYTF.

The chain combines TRBV5-4 with TRBJ1-2; no clear D. Per the germline V gene, CDR1 is SGHNT and CDR2 is YYREEE (reference sequence). Trimming took 4 bases from V and 2 from J, leaving 18 bases between them. The CDR3 totals 16 residues. The CDR3 reads CASSQSYSSGNYGYTF. In nucleotides, the CDR3 is TGTGCCAGCAGCCAAAGCTACAGCTCGGGAAACTATGGCTACACCTTC.

J is TRBJ2-3 and V is TRBV6-5; 9 nucleotides match TRBD2. Germline V gene sequence: CDR1 MNHEY, CDR2 SVGAGI. V was pared by 2 bases and J by 5 bases, with 8 bases of the junction left unmatched. The CDR3 has 16 residues. CDR3 sequence: CASSYLRGGLGDTQYF. Here the CDR3 DNA reads TGTGCCAGCAGTTACCTGCGGGGGGGCTTAGGAGATACGCAGTATTTT.

The chain combines TRBV5-1 with TRBJ2-5, with 8 bases identical to TRBD1. This CDR3 is 14 amino acids long. V shed 7 bases, J shed 4 bases, and the junction held 9 bases outside the gene matches. CDR1 is SGHRS and CDR2 is YFSETQ in the germline V gene. The CDR3 reads CASRREQGGETQYF. In DNA form, the CDR3 reads TGCGCCAGCCGCCGGGAACAGGGGGGAGAGACCCAGTACTTC. The complete variable domain, with remaining parts taken from reference TRBV5-1 and TRBJ2-5, reads KAGVTQTPRYLIKTRGQQVTLSCSPISGHRSVSWYQQTPGQGLQFLFEYFSETQRNKGNFPGRFSGRQFSNSRSEMNVSTLELGDSALYLCASRREQGGETQYFGPGTRLLVL.

The gene calls are TRBV3-1 (or the pseudogene TRBV3-2) and TRBJ2-2; D uncertain. CDR1 and CDR2 from the germline V gene are LGHDT and YNNKEL (reference sequence). Trimming removed 1 base from V and 9 bases from J, with 6 bases in between. This CDR3 region has 12 residues. This CDR3 is CASSQVGRELFF. The CDR3 DNA reads TGTGCCAGCAGCCAAGTGGGCAGGGAGCTGTTTTTT.

This chain uses TRBV27 with TRBJ1-5; 10 bases map to TRBD1. Germline trimming cut 5 bases from V and 7 bases from J; bases unmatched to any gene: 5. This CDR3 comprises 14 residues. In germline, CDR1 is MNHEY, CDR2 SMNVEV (reference sequence). The CDR3 reads CASSLTGGWQPQHF. CDR3 DNA sequence: TGTGCCAGCAGTCTGACAGGGGGCTGGCAGCCCCAGCATTTT.

This chain uses TRBV10-2 with TRBJ2-7; 10 bases map to TRBD2. This CDR3 spans 19 amino acids. V lost 6 bases, J lost 1 base, and 18 bases stayed unmatched. Germline V gives CDR1 WSHSY, CDR2 SAAADI. In DNA, the CDR3 is TGCGCCAGCAGCGTCGACAGGGGAACAGCGGGGGGGCAGTCCTACGAGCAGTACTTC. This codes for CASSVDRGTAGGQSYEQYF.

The chain employs TRBV18 and TRBJ1-4; possible D gene TRBD1, 5 bases. Trimming left V 6 bases short and J 8 bases short, with 16 bases between. CDR1 KGHSH and CDR2 LQKENI come from the germline V gene. The CDR3 totals 14 residues. The CDR3 DNA reads TGTGCCAGCTCTCGCGAAAGTTGGGGCGAAAAACTGTTTTTT. This encodes CASSRESWGEKLFF.

The chain couples TRBV4-2 to TRBJ2-5; 10 bases agree with TRBD1. This CDR3 has 16 residues. Germline trimming cut 1 base from V and 4 bases from J; bases unmatched to any gene: 6. Germline assignment: CDR1 LGHNA and CDR2 YNFKEQ. The CDR3 DNA is TGTGCCAGCAGCCAAGTAACCGGGACAGGGGTAGAGACCCAGTACTTC. This translates into CASSQVTGTGVETQYF.

The chain uses TRBV4-3 and TRBJ1-2, with 7 bases fitting TRBD1. Trimming took 1 base from V and 3 from J; bases not matched to a gene: 5. The CDR3 consists of 15 residues. Germline CDR1 is LGHNA and CDR2 is YSLEER. CDR3 DNA sequence: TGCGCCAGCAGCCAAGTCCACAGGGGTGACTATGGCTACACCTTC. Translating gives CASSQVHRGDYGYTF.

The rearrangement joins TRBV6-6 to TRBJ1-1, with D possibly TRBD1 on 6 matching bases. Germline V lookup: CDR1 MNHNY, CDR2 SVGAGI (reference sequence). V gave up 5 bases and J gave up 1 base, with 11 bases separating them. This CDR3 contains 14 residues. CDR3 loop: CASSIQGWNTEAFF. CDR3 coding DNA: TGTGCCAGCAGTATCCAGGGGTGGAACACTGAAGCTTTCTTT.

CDR3 loop: CASRRDRNYGYTF. CDR3 in DNA: TGTGCCAGCAGAAGGGACAGAAACTATGGCTACACCTTC. The V gene is TRBV12-3 or TRBV12-4, the J gene TRBJ1-2, with 7 bases identical to TRBD1. The CDR3 extends over 13 amino acids. The trim removed 6 bases at V and 2 bases at J, leaving 3 bases unmatched.

The chain combines TRBV5-1 with TRBJ2-3; TRBD2 is a possible D gene (5 bases). Germline V lookup: CDR1 SGHRS, CDR2 YFSETQ. This CDR3 has 15 amino acids. V was cut by 0 bases and J by 2 bases, with 10 bases left in between. CDR3 region: CASSLEDLATDTQYF. The CDR3, as DNA: TGCGCCAGCAGCTTGGAGGACTTGGCCACAGATACGCAGTATTTT. Together with reference TRBV5-1 and TRBJ2-3, the CDR3 gives the full variable domain: KAGVTQTPRYLIKTRGQQVTLSCSPISGHRSVSWYQQTPGQGLQFLFEYFSETQRNKGNFPGRFSGRQFSNSRSEMNVSTLELGDSALYLCASSLEDLATDTQYFGPGTRLTVL.